The present entry profiles one T cell receptor beta chain with its context. Its antigen is not known. In the CD4+ fraction, cells were divided into CD45RA+ naive and CD45RA-negative memory subsets. CDR1 and CDR2 from the germline V gene are KGHSH and LQKENI. The CDR3 is 16 amino acids. V shed 2 bases, J shed 0 bases, and the junction held 5 bases outside the gene matches. The method was immunoSEQ multiplex PCR; TCRdb's version includes in-frame clones alone and lacks a portion of them. The sample yields 2 million to 2.5 million clones, over 90% seen once. The data were obtained in a study of shared clonotypes between healthy human individuals. Findings and caveats of the study: Generation probabilities were higher for clonotypes shared across all four sorted-subset donors than for unshared ones. Compared with memory subsets, naive subsets generally had larger estimated richness.

This chain joins TRBV18 and TRBJ1-1, with 8 bases lining up with TRBD1. Sequenced: naive CD4+ T cells from PBMCs. Stated subset: CD45RA+ positively selected. The clonotype was recovered from a man younger than 35 in good health. Some clones in this sample may be carry-over from other donors' samples. CDR3 nucleotide sequence: TGTGCCAGCTCACCAGAGACAGGGGCCCTGAACACTGAAGCTTTCTTT. Protein product: CASSPETGALNTEAFF.